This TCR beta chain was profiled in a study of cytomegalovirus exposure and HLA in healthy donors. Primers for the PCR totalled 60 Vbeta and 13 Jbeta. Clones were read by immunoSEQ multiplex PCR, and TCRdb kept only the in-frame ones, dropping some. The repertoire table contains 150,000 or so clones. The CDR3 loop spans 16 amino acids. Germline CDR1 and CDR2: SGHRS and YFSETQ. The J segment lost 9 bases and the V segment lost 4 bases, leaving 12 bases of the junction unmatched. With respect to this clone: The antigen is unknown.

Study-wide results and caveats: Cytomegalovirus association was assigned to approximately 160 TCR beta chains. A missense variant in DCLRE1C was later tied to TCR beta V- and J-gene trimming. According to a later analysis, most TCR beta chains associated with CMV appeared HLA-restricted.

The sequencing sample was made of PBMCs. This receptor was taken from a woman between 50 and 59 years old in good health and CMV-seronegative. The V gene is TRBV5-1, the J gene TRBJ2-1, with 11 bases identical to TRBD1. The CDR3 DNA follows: TGCGCCAGCAGCCCGGACAGGGGGCCCCGGGTTACTGAGCAGTTCTTC. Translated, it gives CASSPDRGPRVTEQFF. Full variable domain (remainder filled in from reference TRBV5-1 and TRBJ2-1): KAGVTQTPRYLIKTRGQQVTLSCSPISGHRSVSWYQQTPGQGLQFLFEYFSETQRNKGNFPGRFSGRQFSNSRSEMNVSTLELGDSALYLCASSPDRGPRVTEQFFGPGTRLTVL.